Described below is a single T cell receptor (beta chain) sequence and its context. These data belong to a study of control samples from healthy donors and cancer patients. Sequenced by immunoSEQ multiplex PCR; TCRdb stores in-frame clones only, minus some. The sample carries more than 85,000 clones, 65% to 85% recorded once. The receptor comes from a man between 70 and 80 years old with lung cancer. Sequencing was performed on PBMCs.

Here the CDR3 reads CASSPGNGDTQYF. The CDR3 DNA reads TGTGCCAGCTCACCAGGAAATGGAGATACGCAGTATTTT. The chain links TRBV18 to TRBJ2-3; D remains ambiguous. The CDR3 consists of 13 residues. Trimming took off 2 bases at V and 5 bases at J, with 8 bases between the two ends. Germline V gene lookup returns CDR1 KGHSH and CDR2 LQKENI.